These T cell receptor beta chains were read from a single sample in a study of T cell repertoires in cytomegalovirus infection. TCRdb itself ran the reads through MiXCR, one entry per CDR3 protein. The table has about 400,000 distinct CDR3 sequences, about a sixth seen once. The sequenced sample consisted of PBMCs. The receptors stem from a human donor in good health (CMV status not recorded). Some clones in this sample may be carry-over from other donors' samples. CDR3s include the opening cysteine and the closing phenylalanine or tryptophan. The D gene is left open where the match is weak. A row's size may be missing; if present it is once, few, many or a size class.

TRBJ1-2 | few | TRBV12-3/TRBV12-4 | - | CASRLQAGPYGYTF | TGTGCCAGCAGACTACAAGCGGGGCCCTATGGCTACACCTTC
TRBJ1-6 | many | TRBV27 | - | CASSLGGRASPLHF | TGTGCCAGCAGTTTAGGCGGCAGGGCTTCACCCCTCCACTTT
TRBJ2-5 | few | TRBV24-1 | - | CATSDPGEGDETQYF | TGTGCCACCAGTGACCCAGGGGAGGGAGACGAGACCCAGTACTTC
TRBJ1-2 | - | TRBV6-1 | - | CASSDAAGGDYGYTF | TGTGCCAGCAGTGATGCGGCGGGAGGGGACTATGGCTACACCTTC
TRBJ2-7 | many | TRBV7-8 | TRBD2 | CASSLRVAGGEQYF | TGTGCCAGCAGCCTGAGGGTAGCGGGAGGCGAGCAGTACTTC
TRBJ2-3 | few | TRBV20-1 | - | CSAYTLGSSTDTQYF | TGCAGTGCATACACTCTTGGGTCTTCCACAGATACGCAGTATTTT
TRBJ1-5 | many | TRBV7-8 | - | CASSLVVKVSSSGWENNQPQHF | TGTGCCAGCAGCTTAGTCGTAAAAGTTAGTTCGAGTGGGTGGGAAAACAATCAGCCCCAGCATTTT
TRBJ2-7 | many | TRBV20-1 | - | CSARGRNYEQYF | TGCAGTGCTAGAGGACGGAACTACGAGCAGTACTTC
TRBJ2-3 | many | TRBV7-2 | - | CASRGTFTDTQYF | TGTGCCAGCAGAGGCACTTTCACAGATACGCAGTATTTT
TRBJ2-1 | once | TRBV19 | - | CASSMGDNEQFF | TGTGCCAGTAGTATGGGTGACAATGAGCAGTTCTTC
TRBJ2-5 | many | TRBV28 | - | CASSLRGSAIQTQYF | TGTGCCAGCAGTTTAAGGGGCTCTGCGATCCAGACCCAGTACTTC
TRBJ2-5 | - | TRBV27 | - | CASSQWPGREETQYF | TGTGCCAGCAGCCAATGGCCCGGACGAGAAGAGACCCAGTACTTC
TRBJ2-1 | few | TRBV6-2/TRBV6-3 | - | CASSYSIGLPAYNEQFF | TGTGCCAGCAGTTACTCGATCGGACTACCTGCCTACAATGAGCAGTTCTTC
TRBJ2-3 | many | TRBV7-2 | - | CASSHPGPITDTQYF | TGTGCCAGCAGCCACCCGGGTCCAATCACAGATACGCAGTATTTT
TRBJ1-1 | - | TRBV6-5 | - | CASSWGQGEAFF | TGTGCCAGCAGCTGGGGGCAGGGTGAAGCTTTCTTT
TRBJ1-2 | few | TRBV10-3 | TRBD1 | CAAAGEGGNYGYTF | TGTGCCGCGGCGGGGGAAGGGGGCAACTATGGCTACACCTTC
TRBJ1-1 | - | TRBV7-2 | - | CASSFGPHTEAFF | TGTGCCAGCAGCTTCGGACCCCACACTGAAGCTTTCTTT
TRBJ2-1 | few | TRBV6-5 | TRBD2 | CASSKPAGGPGNEQFF | TGTGCCAGCAGTAAGCCAGCGGGGGGGCCTGGAAATGAGCAGTTCTTC
TRBJ1-2 | once | TRBV20-1 | - | CSARDAEANYGYTF | TGCAGTGCTAGAGATGCCGAAGCTAACTATGGCTACACCTTC
TRBJ2-5 | - | TRBV5-6 | TRBD2 | CASSLLGGTSGRKETQYF | TGTGCCAGCAGCTTGCTCGGCGGGACTAGCGGTAGAAAAGAGACCCAGTACTTC
TRBJ2-1 | - | TRBV5-1 | - | CASSLTAGNHEQFF | TGCGCCAGCAGCTTGACAGCAGGGAATCATGAGCAGTTCTTC
TRBJ2-7 | few | TRBV4-3 | - | CASSQGLGREQYF | TGCGCCAGCAGCCAAGGCCTCGGTCGGGAGCAGTACTTC